What follows are 11 T cell receptor beta chains derived from one specimen sequenced in a study of control samples from healthy donors and cancer patients. Here immunoSEQ multiplex PCR was the method, and the copy in TCRdb shows in-frame clones only, minus some. The table lists roughly 130,000 clones, approximately 94% of them singletons. Sequenced: blood. The receptors here all came from a man aged 30 to 45 in good health.

This clone was detected only once. CDR3 region: CASSQGRTGELFF. As DNA, the CDR3 is TGTGCCAGCAGTCAGGGGAGAACCGGGGAGCTGTTTTTT. V usage is TRBV12-3 or TRBV12-4 and J usage is TRBJ2-2, with D tentatively TRBD1 (6 bases). The V end was cut by 5 bases, the J end by 5 bases, with 9 bases between. The CDR3 runs to 13 residues.

The rearrangement joins TRBV21-1 to TRBJ1-1. TRBV21-1 is a recognized pseudogene. The CDR3 runs to 13 residues. CDR3 loop: CASSNRENTEAFF. Here the CDR3 DNA reads TGTGCCAGCAGCAATAGAGAGAACACTGAAGCTTTCTTT.

The CDR3 sequence: CSVVVGASYGYTF. CDR3 nucleotides: TGCAGCGTTGTAGTAGGGGCGAGCTATGGCTACACCTTC. The J gene is TRBJ1-2, the V gene TRBV29-1; D is perhaps TRBD1 (5 bases). V lost 4 bases, J lost 4 bases, and 13 bases lay in between. This CDR3 is 13 amino acids long. Germline V gene data show CDR1 as SQVTM and CDR2 as ANQGSEA.

The J gene is TRBJ2-5, the V gene TRBV19; D assignment may be TRBD1 or TRBD2 (5 bases each). Germline V lookup: CDR1 LNHDA, CDR2 SQIVND (reference sequence). V was cut by 5 bases and J by 13 bases, with 17 bases left in between. The CDR3 is 12 residues long. CDR3 region: CASSAPGTALYF. CDR3 DNA: TGTGCCAGTAGTGCCCCCGGGACCGCCTTGTACTTC. Complete variable domain (other parts from reference TRBV19 and TRBJ2-5): DGGITQSPKYLFRKEGQNVTLSCEQNLNHDAMYWYRQDPGQGLRLIYYSQIVNDFQKGDIAEGYSVSREKKESFPLTVTSAQKNPTAFYLCASSAPGTALYFGPGTRLLVL.

The chain couples TRBV19 to TRBJ2-3, with 11 bases aligning to TRBD2. The CDR3 is 15 amino acids. J was trimmed by 2 bases and V by 10 bases; bases with no gene match: 8. Germline V CDR1 and CDR2: LNHDA, SQIVND (reference sequence). DNA for the CDR3: TGTGCCACTACGACTAGCGGGGCGATCACAGATACGCAGTATTTT. Residues: CATTTSGAITDTQYF. The whole variable domain, filled in from reference TRBV19 and TRBJ2-3, reads DGGITQSPKYLFRKEGQNVTLSCEQNLNHDAMYWYRQDPGQGLRLIYYSQIVNDFQKGDIAEGYSVSREKKESFPLTVTSAQKNPTAFYLCATTTSGAITDTQYFGPGTRLTVL.

This clone was observed once. V is TRBV6-5 and J is TRBJ1-2; 7 nucleotides match TRBD1. Per germline, CDR1 MNHEY and CDR2 SVGAGI. The V and J ends lost 9 bases and 2 bases, in that order; junction bases with no gene match: 6. The length of the CDR3 is 13 residues. CDR3 protein: CASRDSRNYGYTF. CDR3 nucleotides: TGTGCCAGTCGGGACAGCCGGAACTATGGCTACACCTTC.

The V and J genes are TRBV19 and TRBJ1-5, with D maybe TRBD1 (6 bases). Germline assignment: CDR1 LNHDA and CDR2 SQIVND (reference sequence). The CDR3 length is 14 residues. The V gene lost 5 bases and the J gene lost 5 bases, with 13 bases spanning the gap. For the CDR3, the DNA is TGTGCCAGTAGTCAAGGGGGTGGCCATCAGCCCCAGCATTTT. Its protein is CASSQGGGHQPQHF. The full variable domain, rest sourced from reference TRBV19 and TRBJ1-5, is DGGITQSPKYLFRKEGQNVTLSCEQNLNHDAMYWYRQDPGQGLRLIYYSQIVNDFQKGDIAEGYSVSREKKESFPLTVTSAQKNPTAFYLCASSQGGGHQPQHFGDGTRLSIL.

This clone was seen a single time. The chain uses TRBV2 and TRBJ1-5; D not resolved. Germline V CDR1 and CDR2: SNHLY, FYNNEI. Trimming took 3 bases from V and 1 from J, leaving 10 bases between them. The CDR3 length is 15 residues. CDR3 residues: CASSDQIDSNQPQHF. CDR3 nucleotide sequence: TGTGCCAGCAGTGATCAGATCGACAGCAATCAGCCCCAGCATTTT.

The chain recombines TRBV30 with TRBJ2-5, with D perhaps assigned TRBD1 or TRBD2 (5 bases each). Germline CDR1 and CDR2: GTSNPN and SVGIG (reference sequence). The CDR3 length is 15 residues. Trimming took 0 bases from V and 1 from J, leaving 12 bases between them. CDR3 bases: TGTGCCTGGAGTGTTGATGAGGGGTTCCAAGAGACCCAGTACTTC. Translating it yields CAWSVDEGFQETQYF. Looking up the rest from reference TRBV30 and TRBJ2-5 gives the full variable domain: SQTIHQWPATLVQPVGSPLSLECTVEGTSNPNLYWYRQAAGRGLQLLFYSVGIGQISSEVPQNLSASRPQDRQFILSSKKLLLSDSGFYLCAWSVDEGFQETQYFGPGTRLLVL.

The chain is built from TRBV29-1 and TRBJ2-7; 10 bases agree with TRBD2. Trimming at V came to 7 bases and at J to 2 bases, leaving 5 bases not matched to a gene. The CDR3 has 13 residues. Germline V lookup: CDR1 SQVTM, CDR2 ANQGSEA. The CDR3 is CSARTSGTYEQYF. CDR3 bases: TGCAGCGCCAGGACTAGCGGAACCTACGAGCAGTACTTC.

The genes are TRBV6-5 and TRBJ2-2; D ambiguous. Germline V CDR1 and CDR2: MNHEY, SVGAGI. The CDR3 runs 10 residues. V shed 10 bases and J shed 5 bases, with 5 bases lying between them. The CDR3 DNA follows: TGTGCCACCTTTACCGGGGAGCTGTTTTTT. This sequence encodes CATFTGELFF.